The 8 T cell receptor beta chains presented below share a single source sample, sequenced in a study of cytomegalovirus exposure and HLA in healthy donors. The PCR contained 60 Vbeta and 13 Jbeta primers. The table came from immunoSEQ multiplex PCR; TCRdb's copy has only in-frame clones and leaves some out. The sample carries over 200,000 clones, 82% recorded once. Input material: PBMCs. These TCRs come from a woman in her 40s in good health and CMV-seropositive.

This clone was counted only a few times. The chain uses TRBV27 and TRBJ1-2; D unclear. Germline lookup yields CDR1 MNHEY and CDR2 SMNVEV (reference sequence). The CDR3 has 12 amino acids. V gave up 5 bases and J gave up 2 bases, with 6 bases separating them. As DNA, the CDR3 is TGTGCCAGCAGTACGCAGAACTATGGCTACACCTTC. Encoded protein: CASSTQNYGYTF.

The gene calls are TRBV7-9 and TRBJ1-6; 8 bases match TRBD1. Per germline, CDR1 SEHNR and CDR2 FQNEAQ (reference sequence). V trimming: 5 bases; J trimming: 3 bases; junction bases outside the gene matches: 3. The CDR3 sequence is 15 residues long. The CDR3 nucleotides read TGTGCCAGCAGCCCCGGACAGGGCTATAATTCACCCCTCCACTTT. Its protein is CASSPGQGYNSPLHF.

This clone was observed a single time. This chain joins TRBV6-1 and TRBJ1-5; no definite D call. The CDR3 has 13 residues. V lost 3 bases, J lost 8 bases, and 11 bases lay in between. Germline V gene data show CDR1 as MNHNS and CDR2 as SASEGT. The CDR3 DNA sequence: TGTGCCAGCAGTGAGGGAGTGCGGGAGCCCCAGCATTTT. Protein sequence: CASSEGVREPQHF.

The CDR3 DNA reads TGTGCCAGCAGCCACTCCTGGAGCGACGAGCAGTACTTC. This sequence encodes CASSHSWSDEQYF. This chain uses TRBV4-2 with TRBJ2-7; D is ambiguous. V was pared by 3 bases and J by 5 bases, with 11 bases between. In germline, CDR1 is LGHNA, CDR2 YNFKEQ. CDR3 length equals 13 residues.

This clone was detected only a few times. The same CDR3 also results from other DNA sequences found in this sample. The chain recombines TRBV5-1 with TRBJ2-1, with 10 bases fitting TRBD2. V dropped 0 bases and J dropped 6; count of bases not matched to a gene: 3. The CDR3 is 15 residues long. Germline V gene lookup returns CDR1 SGHRS and CDR2 YFSETQ. The CDR3 spells CASSLGLAGVNEQFF. CDR3 DNA sequence: TGCGCCAGCAGCTTGGGGCTAGCGGGAGTCAATGAGCAGTTCTTC.

For the CDR3, the DNA is TGTCAACGACTTCCATCCTACGAGCAGTACTTC. It codes for CQRLPSYEQYF. The gene calls are TRBV30 and TRBJ2-7; D is unresolved. This CDR3 is 11 amino acids long. In germline, CDR1 is GTSNPN, CDR2 SVGIG (reference sequence). Drawing the rest from reference TRBV30 and TRBJ2-7, the complete variable domain is SQTIHQWPATLVQPVGSPLSLECTVEGTSNPNLYWYRQAAGRGLQLLFYSVGIGQISSEVPQNLSASRPQDRQFILSSKKLLLSDSGFYLCQRLPSYEQYFGPGTRLTVT.

The J gene is TRBJ1-4, the V gene TRBV5-4, with 7 bases aligning to TRBD1. CDR1 is SGHNT and CDR2 is YYREEE in the germline V gene (reference sequence). With 3 bases clipped from V and 4 bases from J, the junction kept 6 bases outside the gene matches. The CDR3 totals 15 residues. The CDR3 spells CASSYLGTVNEKLFF. CDR3 DNA: TGTGCCAGCAGCTACCTTGGGACAGTTAATGAAAAACTGTTTTTT.

This sequence joins TRBV30 and TRBJ1-4; TRBD1 might be the D (5 bases). CDR1 is GTSNPN, CDR2 SVGIG, per germline (reference sequence). V was trimmed by 3 bases and J by 4 bases, leaving 21 bases between them. The CDR3 sequence is 17 residues long. This CDR3 reads CAWRPLGPGEVNEKLFF. CDR3 in DNA: TGTGCCTGGAGGCCACTAGGACCGGGGGAGGTTAATGAAAAACTGTTTTTT.